This TCR beta chain was profiled in a study of cytomegalovirus exposure and HLA in healthy donors. Study as a whole: An analysis done earlier identified 120 million or so unique TCR beta sequences from around 180 million T cells.

CDR3 length: 15 residues. Germline assignment: CDR1 MGHRA and CDR2 YSYEKL. The V gene end was trimmed by 1 base and the J gene end by 5 bases; junction bases not matched to a gene: 5. This clone has only a few counts. The antigen remains undetermined. Study-wide findings and caveats: Immune exposure data for these donors was limited to CMV serostatus.

Researchers ran the PCR with 60 Vbeta and 13 Jbeta primers. TCRdb's copy holds only in-frame clones and misses some; the assay was immunoSEQ multiplex PCR. Among about 120,000 clones listed, under 70% were seen once. This receptor was obtained from a man younger than 35 in good health and CMV-seropositive. The rearrangement uses TRBV4-1 and TRBJ1-2; 9 bases are a match to TRBD1. Material for sequencing was PBMCs. The CDR3 sequence: CASSQGDRGRYGYTF. In DNA, the CDR3 is TGCGCCAGCAGCCAAGGTGACAGGGGGAGGTATGGCTACACCTTC.